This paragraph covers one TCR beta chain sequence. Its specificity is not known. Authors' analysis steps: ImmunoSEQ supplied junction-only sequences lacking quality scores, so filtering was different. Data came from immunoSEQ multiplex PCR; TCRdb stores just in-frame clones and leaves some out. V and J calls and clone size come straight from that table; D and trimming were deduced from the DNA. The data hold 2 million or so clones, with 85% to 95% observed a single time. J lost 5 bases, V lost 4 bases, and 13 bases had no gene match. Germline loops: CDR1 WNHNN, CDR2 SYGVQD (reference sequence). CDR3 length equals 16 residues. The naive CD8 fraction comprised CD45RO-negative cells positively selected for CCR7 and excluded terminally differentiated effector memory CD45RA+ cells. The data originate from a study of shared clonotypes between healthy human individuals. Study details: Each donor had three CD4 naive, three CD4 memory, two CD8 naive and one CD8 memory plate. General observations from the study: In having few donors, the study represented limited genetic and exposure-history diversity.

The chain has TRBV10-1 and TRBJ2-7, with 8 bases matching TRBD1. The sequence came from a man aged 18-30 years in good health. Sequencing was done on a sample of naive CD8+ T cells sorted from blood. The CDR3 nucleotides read TGCGCCAGCAGTGTAGCAATCGGACAGGGAGTCCACGAGCAGTACTTC. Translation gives CASSVAIGQGVHEQYF.